The T cell receptor (beta chain) described here comes from a study of cytomegalovirus exposure and HLA in healthy donors. Study summary: From 150 million to 200 million T cells, an earlier analysis saw approximately 120 million unique TCR beta sequences.

It was with 60 Vbeta and 13 Jbeta primers that the PCR ran. Clones were sequenced by immunoSEQ multiplex PCR, and TCRdb holds only the in-frame ones, with some missing. The sample includes about 100,000 clones, 80% to 85% of them seen just once. As concerns this clone: Its antigen is still unknown.

General study findings and limits: According to a later analysis, donors in an Asian-associated ancestry cluster reportedly had fewer N-insertions than the approximately 730-donor mean.

Germline CDR1 reads MNHEY; CDR2 reads SMNVEV (reference sequence). The trim removed 7 bases at V and 3 bases at J, leaving 4 bases unmatched. This CDR3 is 13 amino acids long. The clonotype was recovered from a woman aged 70-85 years in good health and CMV-seropositive. Sequenced: PBMCs. The gene calls are TRBV27 and TRBJ1-1; 8 bases match TRBD1. CDR3 sequence: CASKTGGHTEAFF. DNA of the CDR3: TGTGCCAGCAAAACAGGGGGGCACACTGAAGCTTTCTTT.